This record covers a single T cell receptor beta chain. Its antigen is not identified. The data were taken from a study of beta chain features in type 1 diabetes. Expressed TCRB transcripts were sequenced because the entire RNA isolate underwent reverse transcription. Method: immunoSEQ multiplex PCR; TCRdb's copy keeps in-frame clones and lacks some. Here the sample spans just under 150,000 clones, 8% to 13% being singletons. Study findings and constraints: It was among patients, rather than healthy donors, that naive, central memory and Treg TCRB repertoires appeared more similar.

V was clipped by 0 bases and J by 5 bases; unmatched bases: 4. This CDR3 contains 15 residues. Germline V gene data show CDR1 as MNHEY and CDR2 as SVGAGI. This clonotype was sampled from a man aged 18 to 29 in good health. What was sequenced was naive CD4+ T cells from blood. The rearrangement links TRBV6-5 to TRBJ2-3; 8 bases are shared with TRBD1. CDR3 bases: TGTGCCAGCAGTTACTCGACAGGGGAATTAGATACGCAGTATTTT. This translates into CASSYSTGELDTQYF.